The T cell receptor (beta chain) described here comes from a study of T-cell memory formation after mild COVID-19. This clonotype was seen more than once but under ten times. TCRdb used MiXCR to reprocess the 5' RACE reads, holding one entry per CDR3 protein. Of 150,000 or so distinct CDR3 sequences listed, around a tenth are singletons. From germline, CDR1 is SGHRS and CDR2 YFSETQ. This CDR3 is 14 amino acids long. Trimming left V 2 bases short and J 1 base short, with 9 bases between. The receptor comes from a man younger than 30 who had mild COVID-19 (a few samples of this study predate the infection). Cell type and time point are not known. Sequenced material: PBMCs or a T cell subset sorted from them (not recorded which). The rearrangement joins TRBV5-1 to TRBJ1-1; D is uncertain. The CDR3 bases are TGCGCCAGCAGCTTTGGACCGTCGAACACTGAAGCTTTCTTT. Protein product: CASSFGPSNTEAFF. Based on the CDR3 plus reference TRBV5-1 and TRBJ1-1, the full variable domain is KAGVTQTPRYLIKTRGQQVTLSCSPISGHRSVSWYQQTPGQGLQFLFEYFSETQRNKGNFPGRFSGRQFSNSRSEMNVSTLELGDSALYLCASSFGPSNTEAFFGQGTRLTVV.